This T cell receptor beta chain was captured by sequencing in a study of cytomegalovirus exposure and HLA in healthy donors (dated by TCRdb to the late 2010s). For context, the study as a whole: An earlier analysis of approximately 590 of the donors reported more than 250 Gb of sequence data and 117 million unique TCR beta sequences from about 200 million T cells. An early release covering just under 650 HLA-typed donors comprised 250 to 350 gigabases of sequencing data and approximately 85 million unique TCR sequences. An earlier analysis of several hundred of the donors applied high-throughput TCR beta sequencing to assess whether each TCR beta V gene segment acted as functional or pseudogenic. A later analysis re-analyzed previously published TCR beta repertoires from approximately 700 donors and added high-resolution HLA genotyping to study TCR occurrence patterns. Both class I and class II loci were covered by HLA typing, at four-digit resolution. A separate validation cohort of about 110 different subjects was used in addition to the roughly 700-subject first cohort. Rather than drawing on any new phenotypic data, the later analysis identified candidate immune exposures from TCR beta sequences and the way those sequences occurred across donors. Of the roughly 410 genotyped donors, 81% were placed in the genetic ancestry cluster associated with self-reported Caucasian donors. Roughly 5 DR-DQ haplotypes were handled as single units for association and clustering, since linkage in the cohort was strong. The study aimed to test whether signatures of past pathogen exposure could be identified by cataloging public T cell receptors. Typing coverage differed by locus: A, B, C, DRB1 and DQB1 were typed in about 620-630 donors, DQA1 in 500 to 550, DPA1 in around 600, and DPB1 in roughly 450. A later genetic analysis used genome-wide SNP genotypes for about 60% of the roughly 700 donors, treating that subset as a discovery cohort. To predict cytomegalovirus infection status, the study brought together high-throughput TCR immunosequencing, statistical association of individual TCRs with disease status, and machine learning. Every repertoire in the discovery cohort had been generated on one and the same sequencing platform. Alongside the repertoire data, information on donor age, sex, ethnicity and CMV serostatus was compiled. Among about 400 genotyped donors of the cohort, an average of approximately 200,000 unique TCR beta nucleotide sequences was sequenced per donor, of which 15% to 20% were non-productive. The T cell repertoires of under 750 subjects were profiled by immunosequencing and related to cytomegalovirus serostatus.

The cohort comprised 670 or so healthy bone marrow donors. Cohort members were all nominally healthy when sampled, although unrecorded immune exposures were likely present. The donor tested CMV seropositive, placing the donor among the 289 seropositive members of the cohort. A peripheral blood sample was provided by each donor, and peripheral blood mononuclear cells were used for TCR beta sequencing. The Qiagen DNeasy Blood Extraction Kit was used to extract genomic DNA from the blood cell samples. The library was produced with the immunoSEQ multiplex PCR assay. For the multiplex PCR, a mixture combining 60 forward primers for TCR Vbeta segments and 13 reverse primers for TCR Jbeta segments was used. A multiplex PCR assay on genomic DNA amplified the CDR3 region of rearranged TCR beta genes. Amplified TCR beta libraries were sequenced as 87-base-pair reads on the Illumina HiSeq System. As for how the authors treated the data: A later analysis tallied about 77 million unique TCR beta chains across the 666 repertoires, and approximately 12 million of those chains were shared by two or more donors. Raw reads were error-corrected and collapsed into unique sequences by a nearest-neighbor algorithm in which closely related sequences were merged to remove PCR and sequencing errors. CDR3 sequences were aligned to IMGT reference sequences to assign V, D and J gene segments. For a sequence to be retained, a match of at least six nucleotides was required to both a V gene segment and a J gene segment. Rearrangements were classified as productive when the CDR3 lacked stop codons and remained in frame with V and J, and all other rearrangements were classified as non-productive. Following IMGT convention, CDR3 was defined as the stretch from the second conserved V-encoded cysteine to the conserved J-encoded phenylalanine. The earlier analysis of about 560 of the donors excluded any sequence lacking an unambiguous match to a single V gene segment. In an earlier analysis of 587 of the donors, V segments were called functional above 56.7% productive rearrangements and were called segregating when the between-donor standard deviation exceeded 5%. A statistical classification framework was developed to diagnose cytomegalovirus status using the catalog of TCR beta chain sequences. V and J gene assignment, in a later analysis, came from comparing TCR nucleotide sequences with IMGT/GENE-DB human TR gene sequences. Using the TCRdist pipeline, a later analysis assigned CDR3 sequences along with most-parsimonious VDJ recombination scenarios. In a later analysis, each TCR beta chain was defined by its CDR3 amino acid sequence together with its V-gene family, and reads without a unique V-gene family were excluded. As a way to deal with suspected cross-contamination and a sequencing artifact, a later analysis dropped nearly 600 nucleotide sequences that were highly shared and had low generation probability. A later analysis calculated a clonal expansion index for each public chain from normalized within-repertoire ranks of inferred template counts. In a later analysis, generation probabilities were computed using a VDJ recombination model fitted to out-of-frame rearrangements, and the results were checked against IGoR. Hypergeometric tests were used in a later analysis to score TCR-TCR, TCR-HLA and TCR-CMV co-occurrence, with a repertoire-size bias correction applied to the TCR pairs. In a later analysis, false discovery rates were estimated by permuting HLA or CMV assignments 20 times. In a later analysis, co-occurring TCRs were grouped with DBSCAN, and TCRdist sequence similarity was added when clustering was performed within HLA-allele-positive subsets. For co-occurrence clustering, repertoires with fewer than 30,000 or more than 120,000 public chains were excluded, along with about five repertoires with anomalous nucleotide sharing. TCRdb took this table from immuneACCESS and kept in-frame rearrangements with V and J called. Such tables lack part of the clones; where checked against another copy, unresolved V genes explain under half of the gap, and the rest is unexplained. The D gene and trimming were derived from the DNA, and the V and J assignments and clone size from that table. The sample table shows some 170,000 clones, and roughly 82% are seen once. The ten largest make up approximately 3% of the sample.

The research as a whole found: A later analysis found that TCR association rates varied across HLA loci, with DRB1 alleles showing the most associated TCRs and HLA-C alleles the fewest. The authors suggested that the approach could potentially be extended to other disease states and immunological phenotypes. This cohort had only TCR beta chains sequenced, and the lack of alpha or paired-chain data limited which features could be detected. A few of the identified cytomegalovirus-associated TCR beta chains were confirmed in vitro to be specific for cytomegalovirus antigens. Roughly uniform sequencing depth across donors was assumed in presence/absence analyses, although this assumption may not hold. Linkage disequilibrium might explain the correlated functional status among segregating V segments, but an unknown experimental factor could not be excluded. V-gene and J-gene trimming of TCR beta chains was associated with a missense DCLRE1C variant in a later genetic analysis, and the association was replicated in an independent cohort. In the study, 164 TCR beta chains were listed as associated with cytomegalovirus. Compared with the roughly 600-donor mean, donors in an Asian-associated ancestry cluster had fewer N-insertions in productive TCRs, according to a later genetic analysis. Most CMV-associated TCR beta chains appeared to be HLA-restricted in a later analysis, and the HLA associations seemed to be driven largely by CMV exposure. In both the original and validation cohorts, the classifier was reported to diagnose cytomegalovirus status with high specificity and sensitivity. For the cohort, immune exposure information was limited to CMV serostatus. A later analysis associated 16,951 TCR beta sequences with specific HLA alleles at a false discovery rate of 0.05. Some IMGT-functional V segments, including TRBV6-2 and TRBV6-3, could not be distinguished by the 87-base-pair reads and were therefore excluded. While some public TCRs were present in many individuals, most TCR sequences turned up only very rarely across donors. When HLA alleles, especially DR and DQ, strongly co-occurred, attributing TCR associations to individual alleles was difficult. A later analysis reported that several top co-occurrence clusters appeared linked to parvovirus B19, influenza, CMV and Epstein-Barr virus. In an earlier analysis of more than 500 of the donors, most TCR beta V segments appeared in productive rearrangements about 87% or about 30% of the time, broadly matching IMGT annotations. A group of highly shared sequence variants was considered likely to be a technical artifact of the sequencing pipeline. Because counts were too low, some 17 rarely observed V segments, including chromosome 9 orphons, were excluded from the earlier analysis of several hundred of the donors. HLA typing was unavailable for some donors at each locus, so association tests used only the typed subset. A later analysis found that HLA-associated TCR beta chains were more clonally expanded and had lower generation probabilities than equally common non-associated chains. A further reported finding was that TCR beta sequences accurately predicted the HLA-A and HLA-B alleles for most subjects in the first cohort.

From a lookup of the germline V gene (reference sequence), CDR1 and CDR2 are DFQATT and SNEGSKA. Reading from cysteine to phenylalanine, the CDR3 counts 11 amino acids. Left in the record is the CDR3 DNA by itself, 33 bases read in frame from the first base. A few counts support this clone. Its cognate antigen has yet to be identified. Per-base qualities were not stored, and no clone one base away is much larger. This clonotype was sampled from a woman aged 50 to 60 in good health and CMV-seropositive. The chain employs TRBV20-1 and TRBJ1-1, with the D gene uncertain. Sample: PBMCs. The CDR3: CRAASNTEAFF. The DNA sequence is as follows: TGCAGGGCGGCCTCGAACACTGAAGCTTTCTTT.